The TCR beta chain under discussion was sequenced for a study of cytomegalovirus exposure and HLA in healthy donors. Turning to the study itself: A subsequent analysis stated that the 120 or so validation repertoires were run on the same platform as the roughly 670 first-cohort repertoires. Overall study findings and caveats: In vitro data verified three CMV-associated chains as specific for CMV antigens.

Concerning this clone itself: Its antigen is undetermined.

Some clones are missing from TCRdb's copy, which holds only in-frame ones; the method was immunoSEQ multiplex PCR. The table records 55,000 to 80,000 clones, roughly 96% of them present only once. The V and J ends lost 6 bases and 1 base respectively, with 9 bases between them. CDR3 length: 13 residues. CDR1 MRHNA and CDR2 SNTAGT come from the germline V gene. The sequenced material came from PBMCs. The TCR originated in a man aged 18 to 29 in good health and CMV-seronegative. The chain has TRBV6-4 and TRBJ1-1, with a tentative D call TRBD1 (5 bases). CDR3 region: CASRTAGNTEAFF. The CDR3 coding sequence is TGTGCCAGCAGGACAGCGGGGAACACTGAAGCTTTCTTT.